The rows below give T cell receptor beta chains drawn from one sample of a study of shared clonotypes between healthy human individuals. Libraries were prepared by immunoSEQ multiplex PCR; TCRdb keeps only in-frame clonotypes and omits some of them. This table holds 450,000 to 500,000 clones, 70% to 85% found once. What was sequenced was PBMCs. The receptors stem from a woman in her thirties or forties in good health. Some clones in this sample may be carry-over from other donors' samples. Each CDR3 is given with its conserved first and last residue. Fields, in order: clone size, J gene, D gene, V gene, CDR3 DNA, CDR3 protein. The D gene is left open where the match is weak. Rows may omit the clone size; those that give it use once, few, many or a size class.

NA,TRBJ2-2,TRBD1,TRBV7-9,TGTGCCAGCAGCTTAGTACAGGGGCCGGCCGGGGAGCTGTTTTTT,CASSLVQGPAGELFF
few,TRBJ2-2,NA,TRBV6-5,TGTGCCAGCAGTTACGGGGGGCCGGTAACCGGGGAGCTGTTTTTT,CASSYGGPVTGELFF
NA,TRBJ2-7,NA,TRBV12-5,TGTGCCGCTAGTGGTTCCCCCGGTCGGAAGACCTACGAGCAGTACTTC,CAASGSPGRKTYEQYF
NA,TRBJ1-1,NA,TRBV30,TGTGCCTGGAGTACAGGGCTGAACACTGAAGCTTTCTTT,CAWSTGLNTEAFF
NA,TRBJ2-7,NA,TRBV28,TGTGCCAGCAGTTTCGGGTCGGGCGAGCAGTACTTC,CASSFGSGEQYF
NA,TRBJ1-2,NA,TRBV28,TGTGCCAGCAGTTTGACCCTTGCGAGGGGAGAATATGGCTACACCTTC,CASSLTLARGEYGYTF
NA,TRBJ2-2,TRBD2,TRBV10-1,TGCGCCAGCAGGGGACTACTGAACACCGGGGAGCTGTTTTTT,CASRGLLNTGELFF
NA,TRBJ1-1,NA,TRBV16,TGTGCCAGCAGCCAATCTCTATCTAGGAACACTGAAGCTTTCTTT,CASSQSLSRNTEAFF
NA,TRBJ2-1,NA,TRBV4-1,TGCGCCAGCAGCCACGGGATTAGATACAATGAGCAGTTCTTC,CASSHGIRYNEQFF
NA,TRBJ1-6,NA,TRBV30,TGTGCCTCGCTCAGGGGACCGAATTCACCCCTCCACTTT,CASLRGPNSPLHF
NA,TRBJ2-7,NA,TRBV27,TGTGCCAGCAGTTTACGATTCGGACAGATGAGCTCCTACGAGCAGTACTTC,CASSLRFGQMSSYEQYF
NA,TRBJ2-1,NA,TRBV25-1,TGTGCCAGCACCCGAGACGACGGGTACAATGAGCAGTTCTTC,CASTRDDGYNEQFF
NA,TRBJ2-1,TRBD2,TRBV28,TGTGCCAGCACCCCAGCGGGGACCTCGGATAATGAGCAGTTCTTC,CASTPAGTSDNEQFF
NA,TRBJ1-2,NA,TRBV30,TGTGCCTGGAGTCCCTCTGGAAATGGCTACACCTTC,CAWSPSGNGYTF
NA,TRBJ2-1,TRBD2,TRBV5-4,TGTGCCAGCAGCCCTCTAGCGGGGAGCTACAATGAGCAGTTCTTC,CASSPLAGSYNEQFF
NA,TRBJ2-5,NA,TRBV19,TGTGCCAGTAGCGGCGGACGGCAAGAGACCCAGTACTTC,CASSGGRQETQYF
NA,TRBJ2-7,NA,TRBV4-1,TGCGCCAGCAGCCAAGGGCCAGGAGAATTCTACGAGCAGTACTTC,CASSQGPGEFYEQYF
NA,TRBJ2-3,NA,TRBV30,TGTGCCGCCAGTGGCGGAGTGGATACGCAGTATTTT,CAASGGVDTQYF
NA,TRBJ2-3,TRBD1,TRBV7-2,TGTGCCAGCAGCTCCCGGACAGGATCCACAGATACGCAGTATTTT,CASSSRTGSTDTQYF
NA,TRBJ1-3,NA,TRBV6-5,TGTGCCAGCAGTCAAACTCGGACACCCGGAAACACCATATATTTT,CASSQTRTPGNTIYF
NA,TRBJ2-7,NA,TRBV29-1,TGCAGCGTACTAGCCCCCTACGAGCAGTACTTC,CSVLAPYEQYF
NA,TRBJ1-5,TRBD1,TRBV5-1,TGCGCCAGCAGCGCTACAGGGGGCGCAGGGCAGCCCCAGCATTTT,CASSATGGAGQPQHF
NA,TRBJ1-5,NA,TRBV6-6,TGTGCCAGCAGTTACGGTGGGAGGCCCCAGCATTTT,CASSYGGRPQHF
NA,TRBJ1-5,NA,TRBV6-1,TGTGCCAGCAGTGAACGAGCGGCCTATAGCAATCAGCCCCAGCATTTT,CASSERAAYSNQPQHF
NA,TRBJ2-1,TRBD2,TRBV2,TGTGCCAGCACGGAGGGACTAGCGGGGGATGAGCAGTTCTTC,CASTEGLAGDEQFF
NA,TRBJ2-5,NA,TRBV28,TGTGCCAGCGGCGTTGGGGAGACCCAGTACTTC,CASGVGETQYF
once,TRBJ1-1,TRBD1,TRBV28,TGTGCCAGCAGTTTATTCCGGACAGGGGGCACGGCGACTGAAGCTTTCTTT,CASSLFRTGGTATEAFF
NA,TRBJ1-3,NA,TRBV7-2,TGTGCCAGCAGCTTAGCTGGGGCCGGAAACACCATATATTTT,CASSLAGAGNTIYF
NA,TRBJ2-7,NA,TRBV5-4,TGCGCCAGCAGCCCGACACGAACTTCCTACGAGCAGTACTTC,CASSPTRTSYEQYF
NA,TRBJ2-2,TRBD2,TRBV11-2,TGTGCCAGCAGCCCGGGACTAGTGGCGAACACCGGGGAGCTGTTTTTT,CASSPGLVANTGELFF
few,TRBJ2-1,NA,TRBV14,TGTGCCAGCAGCCAGTTGTCGATCGATGAGCAGTTCTTC,CASSQLSIDEQFF
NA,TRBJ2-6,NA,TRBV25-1,TGTGCCAGCAGTGAGCAGGGCCGAGGGGCCAACGTCCTGACTTTC,CASSEQGRGANVLTF
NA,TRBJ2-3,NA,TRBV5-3,TGTGCCAGCAGCTTGGCAGGGAGGTTCACAGATACGCAGTATTTT,CASSLAGRFTDTQYF
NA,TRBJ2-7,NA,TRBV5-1,TGCGCCAGCAGCTTGGGGGGACAAGCCTCTGCCTACGAGCAGTACTTC,CASSLGGQASAYEQYF
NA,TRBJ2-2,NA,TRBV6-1,TGTGCCAGCAGTGGCAGGTCAATGACCGGGGAGCTGTTTTTT,CASSGRSMTGELFF
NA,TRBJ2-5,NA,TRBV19,TGTGCCAGTAGTCTTGAGGGTACGTTCTGTGAGACCCAGTACTTC,CASSLEGTFCETQYF
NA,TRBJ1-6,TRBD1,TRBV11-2,TGTGCCAGCAGCTTAGCGCTGACAGGGAATAATTCACCCCTCCACTTT,CASSLALTGNNSPLHF
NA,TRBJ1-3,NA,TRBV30,TGTGCCTGGAGTAGTTCTGGAAACACCATATATTTT,CAWSSSGNTIYF
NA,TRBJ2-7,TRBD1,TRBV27,TGTGCCAGCAGTTTAGGTTGGGACAGCTCCTACGAGCAGTACTTC,CASSLGWDSSYEQYF
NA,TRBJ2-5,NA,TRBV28,TGTGCCAGCAGTTTTGTAGGGGGTAGAGAGACCCAGTACTTC,CASSFVGGRETQYF
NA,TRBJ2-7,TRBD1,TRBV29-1,TGCAGCGTTGAGGGACAGCTAGCCTACGAGCAGTACTTC,CSVEGQLAYEQYF
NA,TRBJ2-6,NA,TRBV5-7,TGTGCCAGCAGTAGAAGTTGCGTACAAAGTCGGGCCAACGTCCTGACTTTC,CASSRSCVQSRANVLTF
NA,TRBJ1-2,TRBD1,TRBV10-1,TGCGCCAGCAGTGAGTCGCCCCTGGACAGGGGTGGCTACACCTTC,CASSESPLDRGGYTF
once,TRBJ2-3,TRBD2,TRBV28,TGTGCCAGCAGTTTCCTAGCGGGAGGGACAGATACGCAGTATTTT,CASSFLAGGTDTQYF
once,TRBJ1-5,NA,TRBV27,TGTGCCAGCAGTCTATATCCAGAATGGAATCAGCCCCAGCATTTT,CASSLYPEWNQPQHF
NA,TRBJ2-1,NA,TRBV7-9,TGTGCCAGCAGCTTAGCCTCCTACAATGAGCAGTTCTTC,CASSLASYNEQFF
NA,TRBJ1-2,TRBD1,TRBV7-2,TGTGCCAGCAGCCCCCGGACAGGGTTCGGCTACACCTTC,CASSPRTGFGYTF
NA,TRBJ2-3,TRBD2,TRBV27,TGTGCCAGCAGTTTAGCAGCGGGAGGTCTCCTCACAGATACGCAGTATTTT,CASSLAAGGLLTDTQYF